Presented here are 3 T cell receptor beta chains from one specimen sequenced in a study of T cells after yellow fever vaccination (dated by TCRdb to between 2019 and 2020). The sample's treatment or condition label, in plain terms: live attenuated yellow fever vaccine strain. Library creation used 5' RACE. Sequencing was performed on an Illumina NovaSeq 6000. TCRdb reprocessing: public reads trimmed at Q25 with fastp, clones called with MiXCR, in-frame beta chains kept. Merged by CDR3 protein, the rows form single entries marked with the most common genes and DNA. For this sample there are more than 200,000 distinct CDR3 sequences; 3.6% appear just once. Jointly, the top ten make up 15% to 20% of the sample. The specimen was PBMCs, collected 15 days after the yellow fever booster vaccination. The receptors were gathered from a man between 18 and 29 years old who received the YFV17D yellow fever vaccine.

This clonotype was detected ten times or more. The genes are TRBV12-3 or TRBV12-4 and TRBJ1-1, with no clear D. This CDR3 comprises 15 residues. V lost 6 bases and J lost 1, with 15 bases in between. For the CDR3, the DNA is TGTGCCAGCAGCCCGGACGCATGGCAGAACACTGAAGCTTTCTTT. It encodes CASSPDAWQNTEAFF.

The table lists this clonotype with a few counts. The V and J genes are TRBV19 and TRBJ2-2, with a possible D match to TRBD1 (6 bases). V was shortened by 4 bases and J by 0 bases, with 15 bases between the two germline ends. Germline CDR1 and CDR2: LNHDA and SQIVND (reference sequence). This CDR3 has 17 amino acids. In DNA form, the CDR3 reads TGTGCCAGTAGTACATCAAGGGGACAAGCGAACACCGGGGAGCTGTTTTTT. It is translated as CASSTSRGQANTGELFF.

This clonotype was seen at least ten times. The chain's CDR3 is CASNQRPTDTQYF. CDR3 bases: TGTGCCAGCAATCAGAGACCCACAGATACGCAGTATTTT. The chain has TRBV12-3 or TRBV12-4 and TRBJ2-3; D gene ambiguous. The length of the CDR3 is 13 residues. Trimming shortened V by 7 bases and J by 2 bases, and 10 bases separated the two germline ends.